This T cell receptor beta chain was recorded in a study of shared clonotypes between healthy human individuals. Study-level results: The donor pool, a small one, limited the genetic and exposure-history diversity represented.

The study drew its donors from healthy HIV-negative adults without recent acute infections or vaccinations. Caucasian adults residing in Nashville, Tennessee made up all the donors. With unsorted samples, genomic DNA was obtained from about 100 million PBMCs. The V gene's germline CDR1 is GTSNPN and CDR2 SVGIG (reference sequence). The V gene lost 6 bases and the J gene lost 5 bases, with 15 bases spanning the gap. CDR3 length: 13 amino acids. The protocol was immunoSEQ multiplex PCR, while the TCRdb copy is restricted to in-frame clones and leaves out a portion. The sample shows fewer than 650,000 clones, around 80% of them seen only once. This clone was seen many times. The antigen remains unidentified.

The source is a woman aged 40 to 50 in good health. Some clones in this sample may be carry-over from other donors' samples. The chain couples TRBV30 to TRBJ2-3; a weak D match, TRBD1 (6 bases). The sequencing sample was made of PBMCs. The CDR3 sequence: CACSLRGRDTQYF. CDR3 DNA sequence: TGTGCCTGTTCCCTCAGGGGCAGAGATACGCAGTATTTT.